The text below deals with one T cell receptor beta chain. Its specificity is unknown. Produced via immunoSEQ multiplex PCR; TCRdb's table is partial and in-frame only. The sample yields 160,000 or so clones, approximately 91% seen once. The data derive from a study of T cell responses to AZD1222 COVID-19 vaccine. Study-wide results and caveats: Baseline antibody screening turned up just a handful of seropositive AZD1222 recipients. Clonal diversity was possibly underestimated; the donors were predominantly white British and more often female.

The sequencing here drew on peripheral blood, taken on day 0 of AZD1222 vaccination. The origin of this receptor is an adult in good health.

The CDR3 DNA follows: TGCGCCAGCAGCCTAGAGGAGGGCCGCGGGGAGCTGTTTTTT. This sequence encodes CASSLEEGRGELFF. The chain carries TRBV4-3 and TRBJ2-2; possibly TRBD2 for D (6 bases). The V gene lost 4 bases and the J gene lost 7 bases, with 13 bases spanning the gap. The germline CDR1 and CDR2 sequences are LGHNA and YSLEER. The CDR3 is 14 amino acids.